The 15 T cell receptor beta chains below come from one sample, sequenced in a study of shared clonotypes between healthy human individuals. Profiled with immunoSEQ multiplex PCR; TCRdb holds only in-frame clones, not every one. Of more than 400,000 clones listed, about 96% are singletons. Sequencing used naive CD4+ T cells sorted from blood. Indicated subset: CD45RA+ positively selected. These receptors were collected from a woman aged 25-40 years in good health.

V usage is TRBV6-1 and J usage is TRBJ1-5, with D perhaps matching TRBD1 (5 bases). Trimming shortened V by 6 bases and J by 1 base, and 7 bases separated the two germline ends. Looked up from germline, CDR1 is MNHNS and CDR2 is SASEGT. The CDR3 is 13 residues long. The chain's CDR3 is CASRGRSNQPQHF. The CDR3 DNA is TGTGCCAGCAGGGGACGGAGCAATCAGCCCCAGCATTTT.

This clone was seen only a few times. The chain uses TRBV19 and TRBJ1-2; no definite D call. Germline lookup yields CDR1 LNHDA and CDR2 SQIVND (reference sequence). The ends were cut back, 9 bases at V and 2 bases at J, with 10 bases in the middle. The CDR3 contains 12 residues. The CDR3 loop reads CASGPGNYGYTF. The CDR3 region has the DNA TGTGCCAGCGGCCCTGGGAACTATGGCTACACCTTC.

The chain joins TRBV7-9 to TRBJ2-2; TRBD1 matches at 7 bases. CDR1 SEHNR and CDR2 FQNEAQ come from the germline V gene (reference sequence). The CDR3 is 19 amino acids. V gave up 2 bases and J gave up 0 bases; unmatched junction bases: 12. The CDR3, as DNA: TGTGCCAGCAGCTTACTGGGTTGGTCCGGGACAGCGAACACCGGGGAGCTGTTTTTT. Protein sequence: CASSLLGWSGTANTGELFF.

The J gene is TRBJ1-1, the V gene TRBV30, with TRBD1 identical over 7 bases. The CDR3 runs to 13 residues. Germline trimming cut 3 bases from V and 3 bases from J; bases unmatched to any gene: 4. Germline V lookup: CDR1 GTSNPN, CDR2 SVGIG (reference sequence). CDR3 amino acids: CAWRAGQHTEAFF. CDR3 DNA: TGTGCCTGGAGGGCGGGACAGCACACTGAAGCTTTCTTT.

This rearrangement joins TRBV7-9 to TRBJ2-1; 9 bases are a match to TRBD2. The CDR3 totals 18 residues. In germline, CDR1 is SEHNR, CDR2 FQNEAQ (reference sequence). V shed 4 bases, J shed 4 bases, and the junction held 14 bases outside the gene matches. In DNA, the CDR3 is TGTGCCAGCAGCTCCCCCGTAGCTTTAGCGGGAGCTTACAATGAGCAGTTCTTC. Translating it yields CASSSPVALAGAYNEQFF.

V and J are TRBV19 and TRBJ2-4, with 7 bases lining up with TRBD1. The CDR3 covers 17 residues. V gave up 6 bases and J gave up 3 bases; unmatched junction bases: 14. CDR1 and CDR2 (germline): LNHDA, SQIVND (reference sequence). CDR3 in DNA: TGTGCCAGTAGCTTTCCGGAACAGGGGCTCGTCAAAAACATTCAGTACTTC. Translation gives CASSFPEQGLVKNIQYF.

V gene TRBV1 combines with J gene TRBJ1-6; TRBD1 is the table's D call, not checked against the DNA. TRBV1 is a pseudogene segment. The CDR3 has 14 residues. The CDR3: CTSTGQPYNSPLHF. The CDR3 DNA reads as TGCACCAGCACCGGACAGCCCTATAATTCACCCCTCCACTTT.

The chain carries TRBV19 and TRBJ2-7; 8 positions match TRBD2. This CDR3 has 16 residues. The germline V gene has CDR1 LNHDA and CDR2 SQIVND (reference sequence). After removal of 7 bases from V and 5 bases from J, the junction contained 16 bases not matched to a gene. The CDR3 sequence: CASTREGHSGINEQYF. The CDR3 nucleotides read TGTGCCAGTACCCGAGAAGGACATAGCGGGATTAACGAGCAGTACTTC.

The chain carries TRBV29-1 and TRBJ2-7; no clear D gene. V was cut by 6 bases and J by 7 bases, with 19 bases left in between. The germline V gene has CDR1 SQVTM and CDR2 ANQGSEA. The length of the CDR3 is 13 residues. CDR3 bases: TGCAGCGTCGCATTCCCCTTTGTCGCGGAGCAGTACTTC. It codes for CSVAFPFVAEQYF.

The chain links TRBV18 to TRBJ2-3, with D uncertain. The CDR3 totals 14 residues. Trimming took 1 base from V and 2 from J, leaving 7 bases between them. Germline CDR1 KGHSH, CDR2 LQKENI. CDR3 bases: TGTGCCAGCTCACCACAACCAAACACAGATACGCAGTATTTT. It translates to CASSPQPNTDTQYF.

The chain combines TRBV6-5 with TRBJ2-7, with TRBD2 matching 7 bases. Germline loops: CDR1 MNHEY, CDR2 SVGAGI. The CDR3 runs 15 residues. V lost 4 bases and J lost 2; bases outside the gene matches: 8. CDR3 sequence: CASSSPSGTAYEQYF. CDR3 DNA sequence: TGTGCCAGCAGTTCCCCGAGCGGGACCGCCTACGAGCAGTACTTC.

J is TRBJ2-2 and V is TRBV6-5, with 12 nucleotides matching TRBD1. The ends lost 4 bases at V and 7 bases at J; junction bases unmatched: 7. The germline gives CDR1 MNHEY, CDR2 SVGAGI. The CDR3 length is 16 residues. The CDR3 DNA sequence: TGTGCCAGCAGTTTCGGGACAGGGGGCGGCGTCGGGGAGCTGTTTTTT. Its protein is CASSFGTGGGVGELFF.

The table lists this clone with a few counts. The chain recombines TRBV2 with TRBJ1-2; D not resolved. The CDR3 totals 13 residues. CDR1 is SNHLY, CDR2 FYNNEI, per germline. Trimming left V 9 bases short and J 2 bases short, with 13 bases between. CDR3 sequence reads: CASSGMPNYGYTF. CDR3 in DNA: TGTGCCAGTTCGGGGATGCCGAACTATGGCTACACCTTC.

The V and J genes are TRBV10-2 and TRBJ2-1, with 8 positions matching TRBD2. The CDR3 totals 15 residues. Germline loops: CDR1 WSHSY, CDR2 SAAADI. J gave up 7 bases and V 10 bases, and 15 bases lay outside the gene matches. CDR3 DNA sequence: TGCGCCACACTACCGGGACTAGGGGGTGTGAATGAGCAGTTCTTC. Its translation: CATLPGLGGVNEQFF.

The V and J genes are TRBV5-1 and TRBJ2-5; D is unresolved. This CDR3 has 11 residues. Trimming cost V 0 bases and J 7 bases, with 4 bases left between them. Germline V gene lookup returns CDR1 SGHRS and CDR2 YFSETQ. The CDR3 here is CASSLGGTQYF. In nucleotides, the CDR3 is TGCGCCAGCAGCTTGGGCGGGACCCAGTACTTC.